This TCR beta chain was captured by sequencing in a study of T cell responses to AZD1222 COVID-19 vaccine. Overall study: Second doses at about 4 or about 12 weeks were pooled.

Sequenced by immunoSEQ multiplex PCR; TCRdb stores in-frame clones only, minus some. The table has some 130,000 clones, 89% seen once; the top ten hold around 5.9%. Germline assignment: CDR1 MNHNS and CDR2 SASEGT. The CDR3 contains 17 residues. The ends were cut back, 2 bases at V and 2 bases at J, with 17 bases in the middle. Overall study findings and caveats: The study sampled repertoires only after the peak T cell response. The sample set comprised mostly white British donors with more females, and clonal diversity was possibly underestimated.

Concerning this clone: Its antigen remains unknown.

The sequence came from an adult in good health. Sequenced material: peripheral blood, taken on day 0 of AZD1222 vaccination. The rearrangement joins TRBV6-1 to TRBJ2-3; D gene ambiguous. CDR3 loop: CASSERPEVIPTDTQYF. For the CDR3, the DNA is TGTGCCAGCAGTGAAAGGCCGGAAGTAATTCCCACAGATACGCAGTATTTT.